Here is one T cell receptor beta chain with its context. The ends were cut back, 2 bases at V and 8 bases at J, with 13 bases in the middle. Germline assignment: CDR1 MNHNY and CDR2 SVGAGI (reference sequence). The CDR3 is made up of 15 amino acids. Per the original methods: For nucleated cells, counts were estimated from reference gene primer amplification. The protocol was immunoSEQ multiplex PCR, while the TCRdb copy is restricted to in-frame clones and leaves out a portion. V and J calls and clone size are as listed in that table; D and trimming were resolved from the DNA. The repertoire holds 53,000 or so clones, with 90% as singletons. This entry comes from a study of blood T cell repertoires in COVID-19. At the level of the study: The study drew acute and convalescent COVID-19 samples from the United States, Italy and Spain. The cDNA or gDNA used as material had been derived from T cells, B-cell-depleted T cells, or PBMCs.

J is TRBJ1-6 and V is TRBV6-6; D is ambiguous. The sequenced sample consisted of peripheral blood. The TCR was taken from a human donor in a cohort sampled during active COVID-19. CDR3 sequence reads: CASSYRGQDHSPLHF. In nucleotides, the CDR3 is TGTGCCAGCAGTTACCGCGGGCAGGACCATTCACCCCTCCACTTT.